The 30 T cell receptor beta chains below come from one sample, sequenced in a study of OX40 agonist ivuxolimab in advanced cancers. Only in-frame clones appear in the TCRdb table, and some are missing; sequencing was by immunoSEQ multiplex PCR. Of around 98,000 clones listed, roughly nine tenths are singletons. The source was CD4+ or CD8+ T cells sorted from blood, collected in a trial of the OX40 agonist ivuxolimab. All receptors derive from an adult with an advanced solid tumor such as melanoma, head and neck, liver or kidney cancer.

This chain joins TRBV19 and TRBJ1-4, with TRBD1 matching over 9 bases. After removal of 6 bases from V and 8 bases from J, the junction contained 4 bases not matched to a gene. Germline V gene lookup returns CDR1 LNHDA and CDR2 SQIVND (reference sequence). This CDR3 spans 13 amino acids. CDR3 in amino acids: CASSDRGREKLFF. The DNA for the CDR3 is TGTGCCAGTAGCGACAGGGGGAGAGAAAAACTGTTTTTT.

CDR3 protein: CASSQEKYGGYYGYTF. CDR3 nucleotide sequence: TGTGCCAGCAGCCAAGAGAAGTACGGAGGATACTATGGCTACACCTTC. The genes are TRBV5-4 and TRBJ1-2; D is undetermined. The CDR3 covers 16 residues. Germline CDR1 is SGHNT and CDR2 is YYREEE (reference sequence). Trimming removed 4 bases from V and 3 bases from J, with 19 bases in between.

The sample holds one count of this clone. The chain combines TRBV7-2 with TRBJ1-1; 7 nucleotides line up with TRBD1. The CDR3 length is 18 residues. V gave up 6 bases and J gave up 0 bases; unmatched junction bases: 16. Germline V CDR1 and CDR2: SGHTA, FQGNSA. CDR3 region: CASSSVQGGPGLNTEAFF. CDR3 in DNA: TGTGCCAGCAGTTCGGTCCAGGGGGGCCCCGGCTTGAACACTGAAGCTTTCTTT.

This clone was counted a few times. The chain carries TRBV5-1 and TRBJ2-3; no clear D. Trimming removed 2 bases at V and 3 bases at J, with 13 bases between. Germline CDR1 is SGHRS and CDR2 is YFSETQ. The CDR3 has 15 amino acids. CDR3 DNA sequence: TGCGCCAGCAGCTTTCTAACAGTCGCAACAGATACGCAGTATTTT. Protein: CASSFLTVATDTQYF. Based on the CDR3 plus reference TRBV5-1 and TRBJ2-3, the full variable domain is KAGVTQTPRYLIKTRGQQVTLSCSPISGHRSVSWYQQTPGQGLQFLFEYFSETQRNKGNFPGRFSGRQFSNSRSEMNVSTLELGDSALYLCASSFLTVATDTQYFGPGTRLTVL.

This chain uses TRBV5-1 with TRBJ1-6, with 7 bases matching TRBD1. Trimming took 5 bases from V and 8 from J; bases not matched to a gene: 10. Germline values: CDR1 SGHRS, CDR2 YFSETQ. This CDR3 is built from 15 residues. DNA for the CDR3: TGCGCCAGCAGTCCCTTCCCCGGGACAGATTCACCCCTCCACTTT. This translates into CASSPFPGTDSPLHF.

This clone turned up a few times. The conserved final phenylalanine or tryptophan is absent from the CDR3, which likely points to a read error. This chain joins TRBV5-8 and TRBJ1-6; no firm D call. Trimming removed 0 bases at V and 9 bases at J, with 10 bases between. Per the germline V gene, CDR1 is SGHTS and CDR2 is YDEGEE. The CDR3 has 14 residues. CDR3 loop: CASSLGRSGSPLHL. Written as DNA, the CDR3 is TGTGCCAGCAGCTTGGGGAGAAGCGGTTCACCCCTCCACCTT.

Regarding this clone: Distinct nucleotide sequences in the sample also encode this CDR3. Here the CDR3 reads CASSPRQGDTGELFF. The CDR3 region has the DNA TGTGCCAGCAGCCCGCGACAGGGAGACACCGGGGAGCTGTTTTTT. The chain joins TRBV7-2 to TRBJ2-2; 7 positions match TRBD1. CDR1 SGHTA and CDR2 FQGNSA come from the germline V gene. CDR3 length: 15 amino acids. With 5 bases clipped from V and 3 bases from J, the junction kept 6 bases outside the gene matches.

This chain uses TRBV7-8 with TRBJ2-3, with D possibly matching TRBD2 (7 bases). With 1 base removed from V and 6 bases from J, the gap between germline ends came to 14 bases. Looked up from germline, CDR1 is SGHVS and CDR2 is FQNEAQ. CDR3 length equals 15 residues. DNA of the CDR3: TGTGCCAGCAGCTTAGGTAGTGGGGGGGCGGATACGCAGTATTTT. Residues: CASSLGSGGADTQYF.

To note about this clone: The junction and the germline gene differ at one end; a read error may be behind it. This sequence joins TRBV14 and TRBJ1-1; no firm D call. The CDR3 spans 13 residues. In germline, CDR1 is SGHDN, CDR2 FVKESK. The CDR3 spells CASSKEQGTEAFF. CDR3 DNA sequence: TGTGCCAGCAGCAAAGAACAAGGGACTGAAGCTTTCTTT.

The rearrangement links TRBV2 to TRBJ2-7; D ambiguous. Germline assignment: CDR1 SNHLY and CDR2 FYNNEI. The CDR3 is 13 residues long. V was cut by 3 bases and J by 3 bases, with 9 bases left in between. CDR3 residues: CASSEGLLYEQYF. The CDR3 region has the DNA TGTGCCAGCAGTGAGGGCCTGCTCTACGAGCAGTACTTC.

Relative to its sample, this clone is medium-sized. This rearrangement joins TRBV15 to TRBJ1-1, with D unclear. Germline V lookup: CDR1 LNHNV, CDR2 YYDKDF (reference sequence). The CDR3 consists of 12 residues. Between the trimmed V and J ends, which lost 0 bases and 8 bases, there was a span of 7 bases. The CDR3 loop reads CATSRDIDEAFF. The CDR3 bases are TGTGCCACCAGCAGAGATATTGACGAAGCTTTCTTT.

The rearrangement links TRBV7-3 to TRBJ2-7; 7 bases are shared with TRBD1. Germline CDR1 SGHTA, CDR2 FQGTGA. This CDR3 has 15 amino acids. J was trimmed by 7 bases and V by 4 bases; bases with no gene match: 13. The CDR3 DNA reads as TGTGCCAGCAGCTCGTACAGGGGAGTTGTGGGGGAGCAGTACTTC. Residues: CASSSYRGVVGEQYF. Based on the CDR3 plus reference TRBV7-3 and TRBJ2-7, the full variable domain is GAGVSQTPSNKVTEKGKYVELRCDPISGHTALYWYRQSLGQGPEFLIYFQGTGAADDSGLPNDRFFAVRPEGSVSTLKIQRTERGDSAVYLCASSSYRGVVGEQYFGPGTRLTVT.

The chain is built from TRBV5-1 and TRBJ2-5; D tentatively fits TRBD1 or TRBD2 (5 bases each). Germline loops: CDR1 SGHRS, CDR2 YFSETQ. The CDR3 is 13 amino acids. V was trimmed by 6 bases and J by 5 bases, leaving 14 bases between them. The CDR3 is CASTEGLRETQYF. In DNA form, the CDR3 reads TGCGCCAGCACCGAGGGGTTGAGGGAGACCCAGTACTTC.

V usage is TRBV4-3 and J usage is TRBJ2-2; D uncertain. The CDR3 extends over 15 amino acids. Germline V lookup: CDR1 LGHNA, CDR2 YSLEER. V was trimmed by 0 bases and J by 0 bases, leaving 5 bases between them. CDR3 nucleotides: TGCGCCAGCAGCCAAGATCGGCCGAACACCGGGGAGCTGTTTTTT. Protein sequence: CASSQDRPNTGELFF.

V is TRBV2 and J is TRBJ1-1, with a weak D call TRBD1 (5 bases). V was cut by 10 bases and J by 1 base, with 13 bases left in between. The germline CDR1 and CDR2 sequences are SNHLY and FYNNEI. The CDR3 spans 13 residues. The CDR3 DNA reads TGTGCCATCAAGGGGTTGTCGAACACTGAAGCTTTCTTT. Translated: CAIKGLSNTEAFF.

The chain carries TRBV7-2 and TRBJ1-1; D ambiguous. This CDR3 spans 12 amino acids. Germline CDR1 and CDR2: SGHTA and FQGNSA. V shed 4 bases and J shed 1 base, with 4 bases lying between them. This chain's CDR3 is CASSYRNTEAFF. The CDR3 region has the DNA TGTGCCAGCAGCTACCGGAACACTGAAGCTTTCTTT.

V usage is TRBV15 and J usage is TRBJ1-2; D is unresolved. Trimming shortened V by 0 bases and J by 1 base, and 9 bases separated the two germline ends. Germline V gene lookup returns CDR1 LNHNV and CDR2 YYDKDF (reference sequence). The CDR3 covers 15 residues. CDR3 residues: CATSREDGVNYGYTF. The CDR3 DNA reads TGTGCCACCAGCAGAGAGGATGGAGTTAACTATGGCTACACCTTC.

The chain carries TRBV9 and TRBJ1-2; a weak D match, TRBD1 (5 bases). V lost 0 bases and J lost 4, with 19 bases in between. Germline values: CDR1 SGDLS, CDR2 YYNGEE. CDR3 length equals 17 residues. The CDR3 DNA reads TGTGCCAGCAGCGTAGACTTTCTGGGGCCGGTTGGCTATGGCTACACCTTC. It specifies CASSVDFLGPVGYGYTF.

This clone was found a few times. The rearrangement links TRBV5-1 to TRBJ2-3; possibly TRBD1 or TRBD2 for D (5 bases each). The CDR3 extends over 16 amino acids. Germline V CDR1 and CDR2: SGHRS, YFSETQ. The V gene lost 4 bases and the J gene lost 4 bases, with 19 bases spanning the gap. CDR3 DNA: TGCGCCAGCAGCCCCGCTTCCTGGGGGTATTCAGATACGCAGTATTTT. This codes for CASSPASWGYSDTQYF.

To note about this clone: This specimen includes other DNA sequences encoding the same CDR3. The chain uses TRBV15 and TRBJ2-3, with 8 bases aligning to TRBD2. The germline V gene encodes CDR1 LNHNV and CDR2 YYDKDF (reference sequence). V dropped 0 bases and J dropped 5; count of bases not matched to a gene: 7. CDR3 length: 16 amino acids. CDR3 residues: CATSRESGGAKDTQYF. The CDR3 DNA sequence: TGTGCCACCAGCAGAGAGTCCGGGGGGGCCAAAGATACGCAGTATTTT.

Here the CDR3 reads CASSSLTDTQYF. CDR3 coding DNA: TGTGCCAGCAGCTCCCTCACAGATACGCAGTATTTT. The chain joins TRBV11-2 to TRBJ2-3; unclear D gene. V was cut by 4 bases and J by 2 bases, with 4 bases left in between. CDR1 and CDR2 from the germline V gene are SGHAT and FQNNGV. The length of the CDR3 is 12 residues. Drawing the rest from reference TRBV11-2 and TRBJ2-3, the complete variable domain is EAGVAQSPRYKIIEKRQSVAFWCNPISGHATLYWYQQILGQGPKLLIQFQNNGVVDDSQLPKDRFSAERLKGVDSTLKIQPAKLEDSAVYLCASSSLTDTQYFGPGTRLTVL.

The chain has TRBV10-3 and TRBJ1-1, with D possibly matching TRBD1 (6 bases). This CDR3 has 15 amino acids. Trimming took off 3 bases at V and 5 bases at J, with 16 bases between the two ends. The germline V gene has CDR1 ENHRY and CDR2 SYGVKD. CDR3 sequence (DNA): TGTGCCATCAGTGAAGGGGGGGGGTTAGGAACTGAAGCTTTCTTT. This encodes CAISEGGGLGTEAFF.

The chain is built from TRBV2 and TRBJ2-3; D not resolved. The CDR3 is 13 amino acids. Germline values: CDR1 SNHLY, CDR2 FYNNEI. Trimming took off 4 bases at V and 1 base at J, with 6 bases between the two ends. The CDR3 DNA sequence: TGTGCCAGCAGTGGAAGAGGCACAGATACGCAGTATTTT. This translates into CASSGRGTDTQYF.

This chain uses TRBV5-1 with TRBJ2-1; D is unclear. V was trimmed by 2 bases and J by 0 bases, leaving 15 bases between them. CDR3 length: 17 amino acids. Per germline, CDR1 SGHRS and CDR2 YFSETQ. CDR3 protein: CASSLANVYGSYNEQFF. The CDR3 DNA follows: TGCGCCAGCAGCTTAGCGAACGTCTACGGCTCCTACAATGAGCAGTTCTTC. Complete variable domain (other parts from reference TRBV5-1 and TRBJ2-1): KAGVTQTPRYLIKTRGQQVTLSCSPISGHRSVSWYQQTPGQGLQFLFEYFSETQRNKGNFPGRFSGRQFSNSRSEMNVSTLELGDSALYLCASSLANVYGSYNEQFFGPGTRLTVL.

V is TRBV5-8 and J is TRBJ1-4; 9 bases line up with TRBD1. In germline, CDR1 is SGHTS, CDR2 YDEGEE. Germline trimming cut 2 bases from V and 8 bases from J; bases unmatched to any gene: 7. The CDR3 length is 15 residues. The CDR3 DNA reads TGTGCCAGCAGCTTAGGGGACAGGGTTTACGAAAAACTGTTTTTT. It yields the protein CASSLGDRVYEKLFF.

The chain links TRBV11-3 to TRBJ2-3; weak D call: TRBD1 (6 bases). This CDR3 is built from 14 residues. Trimming pared 4 bases from V and 4 bases from J, leaving 12 bases between. Germline V gene data show CDR1 as SGHNT and CDR2 as YENEEA. CDR3 protein: CASSSGQGPDTQYF. The CDR3, as DNA: TGTGCCAGCAGCTCCGGGCAGGGGCCAGATACGCAGTATTTT.

A single count supports this clone. The genes are TRBV4-1 and TRBJ2-7; perhaps D is TRBD1 or TRBD2 (5 bases each). Trimming left V 1 base short and J 7 bases short, with 23 bases between. The CDR3 length is 17 residues. The germline V gene encodes CDR1 MGHRA and CDR2 YSYEKL. This chain's CDR3 is CASSQGLPAGQGWEQYF. CDR3 bases: TGCGCCAGCAGCCAAGGCCTCCCTGCGGGCCAGGGATGGGAGCAGTACTTC.

The chain links TRBV9 to TRBJ2-3; the match to TRBD2 covers 8 bases. The J segment lost 3 bases and the V segment lost 1 base, leaving 7 bases of the junction unmatched. In germline, CDR1 is SGDLS, CDR2 YYNGEE. This CDR3 is built from 16 residues. The chain's CDR3 is CASSVIGGAITDTQYF. The CDR3 DNA reads TGTGCCAGCAGCGTAATCGGGGGGGCGATAACAGATACGCAGTATTTT.

The chain recombines TRBV6-6 with TRBJ1-2; possibly TRBD1 for D (5 bases). Germline values: CDR1 MNHNY, CDR2 SVGAGI (reference sequence). V lost 6 bases, J lost 6 bases, and 14 bases lay in between. There are 13 residues in the CDR3. CDR3 sequence (DNA): TGTGCCAGCAGCCGGGGGGGGGATCATGGCTACACCTTC. This gives the protein CASSRGGDHGYTF.

The chain is built from TRBV5-4 and TRBJ1-2, with a weak D call TRBD1 (5 bases). The V end lost 0 bases, the J end lost 0 bases, and 12 bases lay between the germline ends. The germline CDR1 and CDR2 sequences are SGHNT and YYREEE (reference sequence). This CDR3 has 16 residues. The CDR3 spells CASSLVAGAPNYGYTF. For the CDR3, the DNA is TGTGCCAGCAGCTTGGTTGCCGGGGCTCCTAACTATGGCTACACCTTC.